These T cell receptor beta chains were read from a single sample in a study of shared clonotypes between healthy human individuals. Generated by immunoSEQ multiplex PCR, the TCRdb table keeps only in-frame clones and is missing some. The table includes millions of clones, approximately 95% detected once. Sequences were obtained from naive CD8+ T cells sorted from blood. The receptors come from a young man in good health. Each CDR3 is given with its conserved first and last residue. Fields, in order: D gene, CDR3 length, V gene, clone size, J gene, CDR3 DNA, CDR3 protein. The D gene is left open where the match is weak. Rows give clone size only sometimes, using once, few, many, or a class for an expanded clone.

NA	13	TRBV4-1	NA	TRBJ2-4	TGCGCCAGCAGCCAGGTGGGGCAAAACATTCAGTACTTC	CASSQVGQNIQYF
NA	13	TRBV5-6	NA	TRBJ2-3	TGTGCCAGCAGCTTGGGATTCACAGATACGCAGTATTTT	CASSLGFTDTQYF
NA	15	TRBV19	NA	TRBJ1-5	TGTGCCAGTAGTGGGGCAGCCTATAGCAATCAGCCCCAGCATTTT	CASSGAAYSNQPQHF
NA	12	TRBV10-1	NA	TRBJ2-2	TGCGCCAGCAGTATGAACACCGGGGAGCTGTTTTTT	CASSMNTGELFF
NA	16	TRBV7-9	once	TRBJ2-1	TGTGCCAGCAGCTTCGACTACATCAGCTCCTACAATGAGCAGTTCTTC	CASSFDYISSYNEQFF
TRBD1	17	TRBV10-3	NA	TRBJ1-2	TGTGCCATCAGTGAGTCGAGGACAGGGAAGGGAAACTATGGCTACACCTTC	CAISESRTGKGNYGYTF
NA	15	TRBV2	once	TRBJ1-2	TGTGCCAGCAGTGAATACGACAGGCGCAACTATGGCTACACCTTC	CASSEYDRRNYGYTF
NA	14	TRBV7-9	NA	TRBJ2-2	TGTGCCAGCAGCTCATGGGACCCCACCGGGGAGCTGTTTTTT	CASSSWDPTGELFF
NA	13	TRBV29-1	NA	TRBJ2-7	TGCAGCGTCAAAAGCGGAAACTCCTACGAGCAGTACTTC	CSVKSGNSYEQYF
NA	13	TRBV6-5	once	TRBJ2-6	TGTGCCAGCATGGGATCTGGGGCCAACGTCCTGACTTTC	CASMGSGANVLTF
NA	15	TRBV9	NA	TRBJ2-3	TGTGCCAGCAGCGTAGACGGGGGGCGTACAGATACGCAGTATTTT	CASSVDGGRTDTQYF